The present TCR beta chain was sequenced within a study of shared clonotypes between healthy human individuals. The overall study: CD8 memory received one plate per donor, CD8 naive two, CD4 memory three and CD4 naive three.

Regarding the study as a whole: Clonotypes not shared had lower generation probabilities than those common to all four donors. A few donors showed sharing of about 4.6% of naive CD4 clonotypes. Among the subsets, naive ones generally showed larger estimated richness than memory ones.

Naive CD8 cells comprised CD45RO-negative, CCR7-positively selected cells, excluding terminally differentiated effector memory CD45RA+ cells. Note on this clone: The antigen is unknown.

Trimming removed 0 bases from V and 3 bases from J, with 14 bases in between. Germline loops: CDR1 LNHNV, CDR2 YYDKDF (reference sequence). There are 16 residues in the CDR3. Measured with immunoSEQ multiplex PCR; TCRdb has only the in-frame clones, and not every one. In the table there are 630,000 or so clones, 95% to 98% of which are singletons. This chain connects TRBV15 to TRBJ2-5; a weak D match, TRBD2 (6 bases). This clonotype originated in a man aged 25 to 40 in good health. The sequenced sample consisted of naive CD8+ T cells sorted from blood. CDR3 coding DNA: TGTGCCACCAGCAGAGATTGGGGAGGCAGGGAAGAGACCCAGTACTTC. Translating it yields CATSRDWGGREETQYF. The whole variable domain, filled in from reference TRBV15 and TRBJ2-5, reads DAMVIQNPRYQVTQFGKPVTLSCSQTLNHNVMYWYQQKSSQAPKLLFHYYDKDFNNEADTPDNFQSRRPNTSFCFLDIRSPGLGDTAMYLCATSRDWGGREETQYFGPGTRLLVL.